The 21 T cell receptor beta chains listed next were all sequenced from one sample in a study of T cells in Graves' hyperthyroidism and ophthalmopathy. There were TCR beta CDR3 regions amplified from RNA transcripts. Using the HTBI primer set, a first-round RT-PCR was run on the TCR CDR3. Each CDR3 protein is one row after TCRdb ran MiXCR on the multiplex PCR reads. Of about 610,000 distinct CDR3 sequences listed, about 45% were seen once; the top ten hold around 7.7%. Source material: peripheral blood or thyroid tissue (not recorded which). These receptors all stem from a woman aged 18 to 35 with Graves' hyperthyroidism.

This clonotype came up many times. CDR3 residues: CASSIPGGNYGYTF. The CDR3 bases are TGTGCCAGCAGCATACCGGGAGGGAACTATGGCTACACCTTC. The gene calls are TRBV25-1 and TRBJ1-2, with D hard to call. Trimming took off 6 bases at V and 2 bases at J, with 13 bases between the two ends. The germline V gene has CDR1 MGHDK and CDR2 SYGVNS. The CDR3 runs 14 residues.

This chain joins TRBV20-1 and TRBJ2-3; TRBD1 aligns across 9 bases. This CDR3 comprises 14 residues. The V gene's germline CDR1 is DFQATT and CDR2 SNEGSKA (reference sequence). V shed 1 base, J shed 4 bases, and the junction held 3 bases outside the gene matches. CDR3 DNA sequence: TGCAGTGCTAGAGGGGACAGGGCCCCAGATACGCAGTATTTT. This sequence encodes CSARGDRAPDTQYF.

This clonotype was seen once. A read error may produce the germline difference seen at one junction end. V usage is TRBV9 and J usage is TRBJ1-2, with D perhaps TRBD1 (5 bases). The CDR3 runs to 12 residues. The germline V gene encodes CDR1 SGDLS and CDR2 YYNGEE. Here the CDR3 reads CTSSVREGSYTF. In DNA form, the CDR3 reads TGTACCAGCAGCGTAAGGGAGGGGTCATACACCTTC.

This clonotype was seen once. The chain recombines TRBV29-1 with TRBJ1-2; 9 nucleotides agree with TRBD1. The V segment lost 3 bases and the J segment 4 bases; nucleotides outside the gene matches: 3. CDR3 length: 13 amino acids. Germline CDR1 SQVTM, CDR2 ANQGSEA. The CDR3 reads CSVERTGVYGYTF. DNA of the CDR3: TGCAGCGTTGAGCGGACAGGGGTCTATGGCTACACCTTC.

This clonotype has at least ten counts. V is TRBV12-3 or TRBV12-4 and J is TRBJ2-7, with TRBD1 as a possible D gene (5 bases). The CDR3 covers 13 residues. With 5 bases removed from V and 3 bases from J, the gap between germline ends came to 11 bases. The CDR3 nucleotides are TGTGCCAGCAGTCAGACAGCCTACTACGAGCAGTACTTC. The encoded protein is CASSQTAYYEQYF.

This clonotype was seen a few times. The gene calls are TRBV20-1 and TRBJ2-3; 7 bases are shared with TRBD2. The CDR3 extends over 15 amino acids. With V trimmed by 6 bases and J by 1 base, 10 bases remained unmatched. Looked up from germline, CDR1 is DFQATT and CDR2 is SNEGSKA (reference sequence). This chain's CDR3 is CSARGGGLGTDTQYF. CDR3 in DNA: TGCAGTGCCCGAGGAGGCGGACTAGGCACAGATACGCAGTATTTT.

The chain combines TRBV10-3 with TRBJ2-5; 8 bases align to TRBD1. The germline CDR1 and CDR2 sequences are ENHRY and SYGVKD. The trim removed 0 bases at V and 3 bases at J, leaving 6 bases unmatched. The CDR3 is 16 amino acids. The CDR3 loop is CAISESINRGKETQYF. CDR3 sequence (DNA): TGTGCCATCAGTGAGTCGATTAACAGGGGGAAAGAGACCCAGTACTTC.

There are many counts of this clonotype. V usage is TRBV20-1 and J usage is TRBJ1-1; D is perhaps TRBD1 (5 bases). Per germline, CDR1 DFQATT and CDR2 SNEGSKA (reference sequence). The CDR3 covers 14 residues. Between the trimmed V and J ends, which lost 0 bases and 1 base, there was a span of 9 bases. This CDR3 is CSARDGGGNTEAFF. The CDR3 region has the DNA TGCAGTGCTAGAGATGGGGGGGGGAACACTGAAGCTTTCTTT.

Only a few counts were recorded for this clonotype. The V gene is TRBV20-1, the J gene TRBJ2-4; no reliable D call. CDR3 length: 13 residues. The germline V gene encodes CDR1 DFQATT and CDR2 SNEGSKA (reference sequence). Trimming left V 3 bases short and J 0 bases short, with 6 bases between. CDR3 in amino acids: CSASVIAKNIQYF. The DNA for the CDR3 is TGCAGTGCTAGTGTCATAGCCAAAAACATTCAGTACTTC.

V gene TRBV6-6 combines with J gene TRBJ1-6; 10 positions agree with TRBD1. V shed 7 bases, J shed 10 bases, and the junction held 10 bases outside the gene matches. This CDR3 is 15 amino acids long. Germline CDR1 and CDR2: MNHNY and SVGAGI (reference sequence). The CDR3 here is CASTIGGTGESPLHF. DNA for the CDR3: TGTGCCAGCACCATCGGCGGGACAGGGGAGTCACCCCTCCACTTT.

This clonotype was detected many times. CDR3 in amino acids: CASSLEESGQPQHF. DNA of the CDR3: TGTGCCAGCAGCTTAGAGGAATCCGGTCAGCCCCAGCATTTT. The chain recombines TRBV7-2 with TRBJ1-5, with D hard to call. V was pared by 1 base and J by 6 bases, with 10 bases between. This CDR3 spans 14 amino acids. CDR1 and CDR2 (germline): SGHTA, FQGNSA. Combining the CDR3 with reference TRBV7-2 and TRBJ1-5 gives the whole variable domain GAGVSQSPSNKVTEKGKDVELRCDPISGHTALYWYRQSLGQGLEFLIYFQGNSAPDKSGLPSDRFSAERTGGSVSTLTIQRTQQEDSAVYLCASSLEESGQPQHFGDGTRLSIL.

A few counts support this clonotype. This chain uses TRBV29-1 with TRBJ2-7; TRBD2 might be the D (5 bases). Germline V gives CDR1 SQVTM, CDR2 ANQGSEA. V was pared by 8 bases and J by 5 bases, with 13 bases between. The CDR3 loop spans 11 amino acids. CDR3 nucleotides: TGCAGCTTGACGCGGGTCCACGAGCAGTACTTC. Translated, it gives CSLTRVHEQYF.

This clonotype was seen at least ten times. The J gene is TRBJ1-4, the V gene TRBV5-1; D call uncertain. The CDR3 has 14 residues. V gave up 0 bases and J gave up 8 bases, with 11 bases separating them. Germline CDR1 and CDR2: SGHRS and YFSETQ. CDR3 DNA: TGCGCCAGCAGCTTGGCCAACCCCGGCGAAAAACTGTTTTTT. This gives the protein CASSLANPGEKLFF.

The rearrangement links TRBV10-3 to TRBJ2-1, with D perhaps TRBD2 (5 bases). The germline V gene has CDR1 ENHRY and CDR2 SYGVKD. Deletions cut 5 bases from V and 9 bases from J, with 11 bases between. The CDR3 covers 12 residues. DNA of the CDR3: TGTGCCATCAGTTACTCTAGCACTGAGCAGTTCTTC. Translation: CAISYSSTEQFF.

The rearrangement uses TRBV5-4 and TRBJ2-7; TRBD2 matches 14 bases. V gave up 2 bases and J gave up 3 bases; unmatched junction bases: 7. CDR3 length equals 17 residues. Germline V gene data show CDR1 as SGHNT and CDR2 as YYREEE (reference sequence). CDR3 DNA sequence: TGTGCCAGCAGCTTCGGGACTAGCGGGAGAGCGGTCTACGAGCAGTACTTC. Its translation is CASSFGTSGRAVYEQYF.

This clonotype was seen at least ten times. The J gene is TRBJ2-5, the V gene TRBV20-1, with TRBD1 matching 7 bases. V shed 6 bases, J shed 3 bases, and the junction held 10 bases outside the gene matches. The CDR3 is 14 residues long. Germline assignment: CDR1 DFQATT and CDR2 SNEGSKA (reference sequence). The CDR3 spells CSASTGQIKETQYF. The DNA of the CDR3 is TGCAGTGCCAGTACGGGACAGATAAAAGAGACCCAGTACTTC.

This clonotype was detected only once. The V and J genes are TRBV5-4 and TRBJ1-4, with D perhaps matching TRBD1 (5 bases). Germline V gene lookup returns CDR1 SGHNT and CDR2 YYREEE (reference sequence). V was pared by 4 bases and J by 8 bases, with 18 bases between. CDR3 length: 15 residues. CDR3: CASSPDGWGREKLFF. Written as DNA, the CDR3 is TGTGCCAGCAGCCCAGACGGGTGGGGCAGAGAAAAACTGTTTTTT.

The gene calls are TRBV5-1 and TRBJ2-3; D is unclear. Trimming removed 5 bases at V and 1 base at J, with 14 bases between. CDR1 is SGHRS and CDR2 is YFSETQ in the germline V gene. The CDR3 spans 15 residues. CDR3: CASRADPRGTDTQYF. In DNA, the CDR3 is TGCGCCAGCAGGGCTGACCCCCGCGGCACAGATACGCAGTATTTT.

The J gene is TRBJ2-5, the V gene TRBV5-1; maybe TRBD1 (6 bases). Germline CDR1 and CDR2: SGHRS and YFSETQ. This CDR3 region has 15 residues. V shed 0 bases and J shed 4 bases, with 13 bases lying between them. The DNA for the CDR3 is TGCGCCAGCAGCTTGGGTCAGGGGACGAGAGAGACCCAGTACTTC. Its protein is CASSLGQGTRETQYF.

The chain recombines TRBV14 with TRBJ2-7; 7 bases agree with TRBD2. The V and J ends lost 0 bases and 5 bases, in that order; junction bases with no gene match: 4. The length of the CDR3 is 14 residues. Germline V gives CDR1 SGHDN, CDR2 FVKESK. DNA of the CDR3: TGTGCCAGCAGCCAAGATCTTGGGAGGGACGAGCAGTACTTC. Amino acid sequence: CASSQDLGRDEQYF.

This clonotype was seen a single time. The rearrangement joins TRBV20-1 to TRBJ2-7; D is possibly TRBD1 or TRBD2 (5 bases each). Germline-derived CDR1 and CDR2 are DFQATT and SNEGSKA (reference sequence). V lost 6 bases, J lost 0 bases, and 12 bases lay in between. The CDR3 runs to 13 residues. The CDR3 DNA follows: TGCAGTGCCCGGGACCTCCTCTCCTACGAGCAGTACTTC. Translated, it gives CSARDLLSYEQYF.